The sequence of this T cell receptor (beta chain) was determined in a study of CD8 T cells in Susac syndrome. Reverse transcription of roughly 0.5 to 1 ug RNA was carried out with random hexamers. MiXCR, applied by TCRdb to the immunoSEQ multiplex PCR reads, yields one record per CDR3 protein. The sample shows a few hundred thousand distinct CDR3 sequences, 95% of them seen only once. From blood CD8+ and CD4+ T cells, TCR beta sequences were generated. Germline loops: CDR1 DFQATT, CDR2 SNEGSKA (reference sequence). CDR3 size: 12 residues. Source material: CD4+ T cells from PBMCs. This TCR came from a human donor with multiple sclerosis. The rearrangement uses TRBV20-1 and TRBJ2-7; the match to TRBD2 covers 9 bases. CDR3 bases: TGCGGGGTAGCGGGGGACGCCTACGAGCAGTACTTC. As protein: CGVAGDAYEQYF.